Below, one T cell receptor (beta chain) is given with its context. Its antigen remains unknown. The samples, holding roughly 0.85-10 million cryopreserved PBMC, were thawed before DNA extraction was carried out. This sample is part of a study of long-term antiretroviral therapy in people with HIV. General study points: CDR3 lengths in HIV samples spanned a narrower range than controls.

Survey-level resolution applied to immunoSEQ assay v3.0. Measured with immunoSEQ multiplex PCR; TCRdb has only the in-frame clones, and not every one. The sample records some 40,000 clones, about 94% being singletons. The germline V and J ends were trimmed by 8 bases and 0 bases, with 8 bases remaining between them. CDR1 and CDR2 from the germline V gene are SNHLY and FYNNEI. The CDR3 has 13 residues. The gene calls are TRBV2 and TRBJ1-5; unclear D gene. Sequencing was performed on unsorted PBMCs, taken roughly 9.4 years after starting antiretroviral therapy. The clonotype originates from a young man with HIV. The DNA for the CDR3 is TGTGCCAGCGGGCAGGTTAGCAATCAGCCCCAGCATTTT. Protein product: CASGQVSNQPQHF. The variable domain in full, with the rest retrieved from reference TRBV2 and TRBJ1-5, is EPEVTQTPSHQVTQMGQEVILRCVPISNHLYFYWYRQILGQKVEFLVSFYNNEISEKSEIFDDQFSVERPDGSNFTLKIRSTKLEDSAMYFCASGQVSNQPQHFGDGTRLSIL.